A single sample is the source of the 25 T cell receptor beta chains below, sequenced in a study of CD8 T cells in Susac syndrome. A quantity of about 0.5 to 1 ug RNA underwent reverse transcription using random hexamers. MiXCR was run by TCRdb on the immunoSEQ multiplex PCR reads, yielding one entry per CDR3 protein. Of 80,000 or so distinct CDR3 sequences in the sample, 95% to 97% are singletons; the top ten hold approximately 0.42%. Sequencing was performed on CD8+ T cells from PBMCs. The receptors come from a human donor with Susac syndrome.

The chain has TRBV12-3 or TRBV12-4 and TRBJ2-1, with 10 bases identical to TRBD1. The CDR3 is 12 residues long. V was clipped by 8 bases and J by 9 bases; unmatched bases: 4. The CDR3 here is CASLTGGSEQFF. CDR3 sequence (DNA): TGTGCCAGCCTGACAGGGGGCAGTGAGCAGTTCTTC.

The V call is TRBV2, the J call TRBJ2-1; tentative D call: TRBD2 (6 bases). The CDR3 extends over 16 amino acids. Germline loops: CDR1 SNHLY, CDR2 FYNNEI. Trimming took 4 bases from V and 0 from J, leaving 13 bases between them. CDR3 amino acids: CASSGGDNLSYNEQFF. As DNA, the CDR3 is TGTGCCAGCAGTGGGGGGGATAACCTCTCCTACAATGAGCAGTTCTTC.

The chain carries TRBV20-1 and TRBJ1-2, with 7 bases aligning to TRBD1. Germline assignment: CDR1 DFQATT and CDR2 SNEGSKA (reference sequence). CDR3 length equals 14 residues. With 6 bases clipped from V and 11 bases from J, the junction kept 18 bases outside the gene matches. The DNA for the CDR3 is TGCAGTGCCACTAGCCTCAGGGGGGCCACTAGGTACACCTTC. Its protein is CSATSLRGATRYTF.

The chain is built from TRBV6-5 and TRBJ2-3; D is possibly TRBD1 or TRBD2 (6 bases each). This CDR3 comprises 15 residues. The V end was cut by 6 bases, the J end by 0 bases, with 13 bases between. Per the germline V gene, CDR1 is MNHEY and CDR2 is SVGAGI. The CDR3 protein is CASSLWGASTDTQYF. The CDR3 bases are TGTGCCAGCAGCCTTTGGGGGGCGAGCACAGATACGCAGTATTTT.

CDR3 sequence (DNA): TGCAGTGCTACAAAGACGGCTGGCTATGGCTACACCTTC. Amino acids: CSATKTAGYGYTF. The chain uses TRBV20-1 and TRBJ1-2; D remains ambiguous. The germline V and J ends were trimmed by 4 bases and 4 bases, with 13 bases remaining between them. Germline loops: CDR1 DFQATT, CDR2 SNEGSKA (reference sequence). The CDR3 is made up of 13 amino acids.

The V and J genes are TRBV7-9 and TRBJ2-5; 9 bases are a match to TRBD2. This CDR3 is 16 amino acids long. Looked up from germline, CDR1 is SEHNR and CDR2 is FQNEAQ (reference sequence). V lost 4 bases and J lost 0; bases outside the gene matches: 6. CDR3 region: CASSSPLAGHQETQYF. The CDR3 coding sequence is TGTGCCAGCAGCTCCCCACTAGCGGGCCACCAAGAGACCCAGTACTTC.

This clonotype was counted a single time. The genes are TRBV15 and TRBJ2-5, with D perhaps TRBD1 (6 bases). The CDR3 is 15 amino acids. The V and J ends lost 0 bases and 4 bases respectively, with 12 bases between them. Per germline, CDR1 LNHNV and CDR2 YYDKDF (reference sequence). In DNA, the CDR3 is TGTGCCACCAGCAGAGATTTGACAGGACGAGAGACCCAGTACTTC. Protein sequence: CATSRDLTGRETQYF.

The rearrangement links TRBV25-1 to TRBJ2-1; TRBD1 matches at 8 bases. The CDR3 length is 13 residues. J lost 6 bases, V lost 6 bases, and 4 bases had no gene match. Germline V lookup: CDR1 MGHDK, CDR2 SYGVNS. The CDR3 region is CASSATGGNEQFF. For the CDR3, the DNA is TGTGCCAGCAGCGCTACAGGGGGCAATGAGCAGTTCTTC.

The V and J genes are TRBV15 and TRBJ2-5; tentatively, D is TRBD1 or TRBD2 (5 bases each). The CDR3 covers 14 residues. Trimming pared 3 bases from V and 5 bases from J, leaving 13 bases between. Per germline, CDR1 LNHNV and CDR2 YYDKDF (reference sequence). The CDR3 region has the DNA TGTGCCACCAGCAGGCCGGACACGGGGGAGACCCAGTACTTC. Protein: CATSRPDTGETQYF.

The rearrangement joins TRBV18 to TRBJ2-1, with no clear D. CDR3 length: 12 amino acids. Trimming cost V 2 bases and J 9 bases, with 8 bases left between them. Looked up from germline, CDR1 is KGHSH and CDR2 is LQKENI. This chain's CDR3 is CASSPKRIEQFF. In nucleotides, the CDR3 is TGTGCCAGCTCACCAAAGCGAATTGAGCAGTTCTTC.

This chain joins TRBV30 and TRBJ2-1; 7 positions match TRBD2. The trim removed 1 base at V and 2 bases at J, leaving 2 bases unmatched. Per the germline V gene, CDR1 is GTSNPN and CDR2 is SVGIG (reference sequence). This CDR3 comprises 14 residues. CDR3 protein: CAWSGSGTYNEQFF. CDR3 DNA: TGTGCCTGGAGTGGGAGCGGGACCTACAATGAGCAGTTCTTC. Complete variable domain (other parts from reference TRBV30 and TRBJ2-1): SQTIHQWPATLVQPVGSPLSLECTVEGTSNPNLYWYRQAAGRGLQLLFYSVGIGQISSEVPQNLSASRPQDRQFILSSKKLLLSDSGFYLCAWSGSGTYNEQFFGPGTRLTVL.

J is TRBJ2-6 and V is TRBV28; D gene unclear. V was shortened by 5 bases and J by 0 bases, with 11 bases between the two germline ends. The CDR3 extends over 16 amino acids. The germline CDR1 and CDR2 sequences are MDHEN and SYDVKM. Here the CDR3 DNA reads TGTGCCAGCAGTGCCCCCAGGTCCTCTGGGGCCAACGTCCTGACTTTC. Protein product: CASSAPRSSGANVLTF. The full variable domain, with the rest looked up from reference TRBV28 and TRBJ2-6, is DVKVTQSSRYLVKRTGEKVFLECVQDMDHENMFWYRQDPGLGLRLIYFSYDVKMKEKGDIPEGYSVSREKKERFSLILESASTNQTSMYLCASSAPRSSGANVLTFGAGSRLTVL.

V usage is TRBV5-5 and J usage is TRBJ2-2; D is unclear. V lost 0 bases and J 3 bases, leaving 9 bases between the germline ends. The V gene's germline CDR1 is SGHKS and CDR2 YYEKEE (reference sequence). The CDR3 totals 15 residues. The CDR3 is CASSLANSYTGELFF. Here the CDR3 DNA reads TGTGCCAGCAGCTTGGCCAACAGTTACACCGGGGAGCTGTTTTTT.

This chain links TRBV9 with TRBJ2-7, with D possibly TRBD1 on 6 matching bases. V gave up 3 bases and J gave up 2 bases, with 12 bases separating them. The CDR3 is made up of 14 amino acids. Germline V lookup: CDR1 SGDLS, CDR2 YYNGEE. The CDR3 reads CASSAWDTTYEQYF. CDR3 DNA: TGTGCCAGCAGCGCCTGGGACACGACCTACGAGCAGTACTTC.

This clonotype was counted a single time. This sequence joins TRBV7-9 and TRBJ2-1, with 12 bases fitting TRBD2. Germline CDR1 is SEHNR and CDR2 is FQNEAQ (reference sequence). The CDR3 has 16 amino acids. Trimming removed 5 bases from V and 0 bases from J; junction bases left unmatched: 2. The CDR3 region has the DNA TGTGCCAGCAGCGGACTAGCGGGAAGCTCCTACAATGAGCAGTTCTTC. Translated: CASSGLAGSSYNEQFF. Using reference TRBV7-9 and TRBJ2-1 for the parts outside the CDR3, the full variable domain is DTGVSQNPRHKITKRGQNVTFRCDPISEHNRLYWYRQTLGQGPEFLTYFQNEAQLEKSRLLSDRFSAERPKGSFSTLEIQRTEQGDSAMYLCASSGLAGSSYNEQFFGPGTRLTVL.

The rearrangement links TRBV29-1 to TRBJ2-1; TRBD1 aligns across 10 bases. J was trimmed by 9 bases and V by 7 bases; bases with no gene match: 6. This CDR3 is 12 amino acids long. The germline CDR1 and CDR2 sequences are SQVTM and ANQGSEA. CDR3 residues: CSGTGGYVEQFF. The DNA of the CDR3 is TGCAGCGGGACAGGGGGTTATGTTGAGCAGTTCTTC.

The chain uses TRBV14 and TRBJ2-3; D is undetermined. The V gene lost 1 base and the J gene lost 10 bases, with 15 bases spanning the gap. CDR3 size: 14 residues. The germline V gene has CDR1 SGHDN and CDR2 FVKESK. CDR3 coding DNA: TGTGCCAGCAGCCAAGGGATCGCCTTGTACGCGCAGTATTTT. It is translated as CASSQGIALYAQYF.

The chain links TRBV7-9 to TRBJ1-6; D is unresolved. Trimming cost V 3 bases and J 7 bases, with 4 bases left between them. This CDR3 is built from 12 residues. CDR1 and CDR2 from the germline V gene are SEHNR and FQNEAQ (reference sequence). In DNA form, the CDR3 reads TGTGCCAGCAGCTTGGGGAATTCACCCCTCCACTTT. This gives the protein CASSLGNSPLHF.

The rearrangement joins TRBV12-3 or TRBV12-4 to TRBJ1-5; D is unclear. V was clipped by 3 bases and J by 4 bases, with 10 bases between them. This CDR3 region has 14 residues. Here the CDR3 DNA reads TGTGCCAGCAGTTTCGGGCGGGTTAATCAGCCCCAGCATTTT. It yields the protein CASSFGRVNQPQHF.

The chain links TRBV29-1 to TRBJ2-7; TRBD1 or TRBD2 may be the D gene (5 bases each). V was clipped by 0 bases and J by 3 bases, with 18 bases between them. Germline CDR1 is SQVTM and CDR2 is ANQGSEA. This CDR3 is built from 16 residues. The CDR3 DNA reads TGCAGCGTTGAAGATAGGGGCCGGGACCTCGGCTACGAGCAGTACTTC. Protein sequence: CSVEDRGRDLGYEQYF.

The J gene is TRBJ1-2, the V gene TRBV2; TRBD1 might be the D (5 bases). CDR3 length: 15 residues. Deletions cut 1 base from V and 5 bases from J, with 14 bases between. Looked up from germline, CDR1 is SNHLY and CDR2 is FYNNEI. Written as DNA, the CDR3 is TGTGCCAGCAGTGAAGACGGAGGGACGGGGTATGGCTACACCTTC. Residues: CASSEDGGTGYGYTF.

Note on this clonotype: A read error may produce the germline difference seen at one junction end. The V gene is TRBV15, the J gene TRBJ2-1, with D perhaps TRBD1 or TRBD2 (5 bases each). The length of the CDR3 is 14 residues. From germline, CDR1 is LNHNV and CDR2 YYDKDF (reference sequence). CDR3 loop: CATCRESGANEQFF. The CDR3 DNA follows: TGTGCCACCTGCAGGGAGTCCGGGGCCAATGAGCAGTTCTTC. The variable domain in full, with the rest retrieved from reference TRBV15 and TRBJ2-1, is DAMVIQNPRYQVTQFGKPVTLSCSQTLNHNVMYWYQQKSSQAPKLLFHYYDKDFNNEADTPDNFQSRRPNTSFCFLDIRSPGLGDTAMYLCATCRESGANEQFFGPGTRLTVL.

The chain has TRBV5-1 and TRBJ1-1; no reliable D call. CDR3 length equals 12 residues. V shed 4 bases and J shed 7 bases, with 11 bases lying between them. The germline CDR1 and CDR2 sequences are SGHRS and YFSETQ. The CDR3 DNA follows: TGCGCCAGCAGCCCGAGTTCAGGTGAAGCTTTCTTT. Protein sequence: CASSPSSGEAFF.

V is TRBV20-1 and J is TRBJ2-3; D uncertain. CDR1 and CDR2 (germline): DFQATT, SNEGSKA (reference sequence). This CDR3 has 16 residues. The V gene lost 1 base and the J gene lost 0 bases, with 14 bases spanning the gap. CDR3 sequence reads: CSARAMFGPSTDTQYF. CDR3 nucleotide sequence: TGCAGTGCTAGAGCAATGTTCGGTCCCAGCACAGATACGCAGTATTTT.

V usage is TRBV3-1 and J usage is TRBJ2-7, with TRBD1 as a possible D gene (6 bases). Germline lookup yields CDR1 LGHDT and CDR2 YNNKEL (reference sequence). The V gene lost 4 bases and the J gene lost 0 bases, with 10 bases spanning the gap. The length of the CDR3 is 14 residues. The CDR3 sequence is CASSRRDISYEQYF. The DNA of the CDR3 is TGTGCCAGCAGCCGCCGGGACATCTCCTACGAGCAGTACTTC.